This T cell receptor beta chain was obtained from a study of T cells after yellow fever vaccination (dated by TCRdb to the late 2010s). Context from the whole study: Libraries from fractions with low cell numbers were prepared with the SMART-Seq v4 Ultra Low Input RNA kit. To follow T-cell clones before and after both primary and booster YFV17D yellow fever vaccination, bulk TCR alpha and beta repertoires underwent longitudinal sequencing. Two healthy male donors, one aged 18 to 30 and one aged 30 to 40 years, were included in the cohort. Bulk PBMC replicates and cell subsets were isolated from blood drawn at multiple timepoints before and after both primary and secondary immunization. Results the study describes overall, beyond this receptor: Computational filtering was required because FACS-sorted repertoires could contain abundant contaminating clonotypes from the bulk population. The secondary T-cell response was found to be weaker but faster than the primary response, with a peak reached on day 5 rather than on day 15. Only a couple of donors were included in the study, so the extent to which the findings can be generalized is limited. Most clones expanded after primary vaccination were re-detected after the booster (around 96% of CD4 and approximately 89% of CD8), suggesting broad memory maintenance. A small share of clonotypes was detected in both CD4 and CD8 compartments, with the overlap likely arising from convergent recombination.

What this sample's treatment or condition label stands for: live attenuated yellow fever vaccine strain. PBMCs were isolated from peripheral blood using a standard Ficoll-Paque protocol. CD4 and CD8 T-cell fractions were isolated with Dynabeads CD4 and CD8 positive selection kits. TriZol was used to extract RNA from bulk PBMCs, from CD4 and CD8 fractions, and from dextramer-positive and dextramer-negative fractions. For CDR1 and CDR2, the germline V gene lists SGHRS and YFSETQ. The CDR3 spans 19 residues, from the cysteine through the phenylalanine. Only CDR3 DNA is held: 57 bases, read in frame from base 1. V ends up 4 bases short and J 2 bases short, with an unmatched junction base count of 18. TCR cDNA was synthesized by 5'RACE template switching, through which a universal primer site and unique molecular identifiers were introduced. Priming of cDNA synthesis was performed from both the TCR alpha and TCR beta constant segments. Two PCR steps were used to amplify libraries, with sample barcodes and sequencing adapters being added in the second step. Sequencing of the libraries was done on either Illumina HiSeq 2500 (2x100 bp) or NovaSeq (2x150 bp). On the authors' methods: MIGEC handled demultiplexing of reads and collapsing into UMI consensus sequences, while MiXCR performed V(D)J alignment. Vaccine-responding clonotypes were defined with edgeR using replicate PBMC samples, requiring FDR below 0.01 and a log2 fold change above 5 up to day 15. CD4 or CD8 identity was assigned to each bulk clonotype according to whether the clonotype was present at higher abundance in the sequenced CD4 repertoire or the sequenced CD8 repertoire. TCRdb reprocessed the public reads (quality trimming at Q25 with fastp, clone calling with MiXCR) and kept in-frame beta chains. CDR3 protein sequences are deduplicated, and each keeps its most common genes and DNA. The V and J calls reflect TCRdb's pipeline rather than the authors' work. The sample table contains 140,000 to 150,000 distinct CDR3 sequences; only one count was recorded for approximately 6.6% of them. The ten largest clones add up to approximately 0.61% of the sample.

This clonotype was detected ten times or more. The specificity of this receptor is unknown. There are no base qualities to consult, and no much larger clone falls within one base. This TCR came from a man under 40 who received the YFV17D yellow fever vaccine. The starting material was CD4+ T cells sorted from PBMCs, obtained 10 days after the yellow fever booster vaccination. In this chain, TRBV5-1 is recombined with TRBJ2-7; 10 bases in between match TRBD2. The CDR3 region has the sequence CASSKDLAGEGRGTYEQYF. The DNA sequence is TGCGCCAGCAGCAAGGACCTAGCGGGAGAGGGCCGGGGAACCTACGAGCAGTACTTC.